This T cell receptor (beta chain) came from a study of T cells after yellow fever vaccination. The study's findings and limits: Post-booster samples contained most primary-vaccination clones (more than 95% CD4, around 88% CD8).

TCRdb re-called the 5' RACE reads through MiXCR, storing one row per CDR3 protein. Of a few hundred thousand distinct CDR3 sequences in the sample, about 5.2% are singletons; the top ten hold roughly 3.4%. A few counts support this clonotype. The antigen is undetermined. Germline CDR1 is SEHNR and CDR2 is FQNEAQ (reference sequence). The CDR3 extends over 17 amino acids. V lost 0 bases and J lost 2; bases outside the gene matches: 6. The receptor was derived from a man younger than 35 who received the YFV17D yellow fever vaccine. The source was CD4+ T cells sorted from PBMCs, collected on the day of the yellow fever booster vaccination. The chain links TRBV7-9 to TRBJ2-2, with 7 positions matching TRBD2. The DNA for the CDR3 is TGTGCCAGCAGCTTAGCCGGGACTACCACAAACACCGGGGAGCTGTTTTTT. Translating it yields CASSLAGTTTNTGELFF.